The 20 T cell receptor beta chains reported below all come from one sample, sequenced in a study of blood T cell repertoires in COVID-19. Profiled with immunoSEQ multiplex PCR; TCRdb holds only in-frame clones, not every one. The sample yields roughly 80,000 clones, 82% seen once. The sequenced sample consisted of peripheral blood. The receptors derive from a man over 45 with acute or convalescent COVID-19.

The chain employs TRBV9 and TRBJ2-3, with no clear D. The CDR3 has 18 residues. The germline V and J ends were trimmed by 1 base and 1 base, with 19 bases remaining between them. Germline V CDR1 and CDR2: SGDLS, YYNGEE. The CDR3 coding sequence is TGTGCCAGCAGCGTAACCCCTAGTGATCGCCGGGGCACAGATACGCAGTATTTT. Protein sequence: CASSVTPSDRRGTDTQYF.

This CDR3 is CASDGTGVYYGYTF. CDR3 sequence (DNA): TGTGCCAGCGATGGGACAGGGGTGTACTATGGCTACACCTTC. V is TRBV2 and J is TRBJ1-2; 10 nucleotides align to TRBD1. Germline lookup yields CDR1 SNHLY and CDR2 FYNNEI. The CDR3 sequence is 14 residues long. V lost 8 bases to trimming and J lost 3 bases; unmatched junction nucleotides: 6.

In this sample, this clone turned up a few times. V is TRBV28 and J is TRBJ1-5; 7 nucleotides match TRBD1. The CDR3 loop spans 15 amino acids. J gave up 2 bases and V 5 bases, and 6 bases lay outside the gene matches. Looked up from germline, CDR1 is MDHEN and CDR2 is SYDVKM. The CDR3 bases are TGTGCCAGCAGTAATCCAGGGGGAGGCAATCAGCCCCAGCATTTT. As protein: CASSNPGGGNQPQHF.

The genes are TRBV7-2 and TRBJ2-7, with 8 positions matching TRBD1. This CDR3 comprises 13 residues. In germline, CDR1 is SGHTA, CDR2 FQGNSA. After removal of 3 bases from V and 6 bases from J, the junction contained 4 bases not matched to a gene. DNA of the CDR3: TGTGCCAGCAGCTTTGTCGACAGGGGCGAGCAGTACTTC. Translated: CASSFVDRGEQYF.

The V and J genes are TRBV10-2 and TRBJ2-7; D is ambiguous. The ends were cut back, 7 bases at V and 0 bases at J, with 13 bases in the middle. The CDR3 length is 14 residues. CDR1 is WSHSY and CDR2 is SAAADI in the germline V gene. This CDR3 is CASISALDSYEQYF. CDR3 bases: TGCGCCAGCATTTCCGCTTTAGACTCCTACGAGCAGTACTTC.

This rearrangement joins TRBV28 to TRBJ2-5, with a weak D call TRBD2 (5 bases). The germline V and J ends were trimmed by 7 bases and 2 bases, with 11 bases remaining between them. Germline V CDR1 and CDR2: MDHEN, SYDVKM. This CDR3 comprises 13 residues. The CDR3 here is CASKGRRQETQYF. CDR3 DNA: TGTGCCAGCAAGGGCAGGAGGCAAGAGACCCAGTACTTC.

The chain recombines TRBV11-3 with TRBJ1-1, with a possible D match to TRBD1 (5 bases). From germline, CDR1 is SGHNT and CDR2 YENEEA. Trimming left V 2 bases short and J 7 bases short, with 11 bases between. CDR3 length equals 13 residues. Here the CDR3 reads CASSLSGTLEAFF. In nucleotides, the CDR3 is TGTGCCAGCAGCTTAAGCGGGACTCTTGAAGCTTTCTTT.

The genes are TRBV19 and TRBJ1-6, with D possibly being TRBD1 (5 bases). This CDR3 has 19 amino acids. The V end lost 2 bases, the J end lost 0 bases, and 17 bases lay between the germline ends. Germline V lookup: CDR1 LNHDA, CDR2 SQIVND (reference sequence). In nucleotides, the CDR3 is TGTGCCAGTAGTATACGACAGAGTGCTTTAAGCTCCTATAATTCACCCCTCCACTTT. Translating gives CASSIRQSALSSYNSPLHF.

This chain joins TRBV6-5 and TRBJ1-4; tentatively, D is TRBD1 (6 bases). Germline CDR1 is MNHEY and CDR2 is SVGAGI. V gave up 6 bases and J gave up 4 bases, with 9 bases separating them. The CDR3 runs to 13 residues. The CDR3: CASRQGLNEKLFF. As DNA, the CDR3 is TGTGCCAGCAGACAGGGTCTTAATGAAAAACTGTTTTTT.

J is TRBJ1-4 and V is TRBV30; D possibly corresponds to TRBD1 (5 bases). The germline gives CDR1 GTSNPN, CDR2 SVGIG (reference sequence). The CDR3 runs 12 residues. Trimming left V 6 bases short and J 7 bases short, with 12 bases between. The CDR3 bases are TGTGCCTGTGAGGCGGGGCCTGAAAAACTGTTTTTT. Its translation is CACEAGPEKLFF.

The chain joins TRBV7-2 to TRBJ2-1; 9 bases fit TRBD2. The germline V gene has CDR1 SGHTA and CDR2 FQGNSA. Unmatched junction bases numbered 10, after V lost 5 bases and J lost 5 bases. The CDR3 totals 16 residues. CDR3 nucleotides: TGTGCCAGCAGCCCCCTCTGGCGGGAGGGGGACAATGAGCAGTTCTTC. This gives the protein CASSPLWREGDNEQFF.

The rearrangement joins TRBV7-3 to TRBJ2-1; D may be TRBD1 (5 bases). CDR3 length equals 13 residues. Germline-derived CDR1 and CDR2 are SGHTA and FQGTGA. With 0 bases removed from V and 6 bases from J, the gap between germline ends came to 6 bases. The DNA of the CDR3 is TGTGCCAGCAGCTTAACTGGGGCCAATGAGCAGTTCTTC. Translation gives CASSLTGANEQFF.

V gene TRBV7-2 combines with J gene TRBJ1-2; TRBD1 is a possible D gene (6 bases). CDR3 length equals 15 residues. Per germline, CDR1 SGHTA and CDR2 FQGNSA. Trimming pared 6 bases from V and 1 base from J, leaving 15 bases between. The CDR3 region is CASRPDRIVNYGYTF. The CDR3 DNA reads TGTGCCAGCAGACCCGACAGGATTGTTAACTATGGCTACACCTTC.

CDR3 sequence (DNA): TGTGCCAGCAGTTTACCCCAGGGAAATTCACCCCTCCACTTT. Its protein product is CASSLPQGNSPLHF. J is TRBJ1-6 and V is TRBV6-5, with TRBD1 as a possible D gene (5 bases). CDR3 size: 14 residues. V dropped 4 bases and J dropped 7 bases, with 11 bases sitting between them. The germline gives CDR1 MNHEY, CDR2 SVGAGI.

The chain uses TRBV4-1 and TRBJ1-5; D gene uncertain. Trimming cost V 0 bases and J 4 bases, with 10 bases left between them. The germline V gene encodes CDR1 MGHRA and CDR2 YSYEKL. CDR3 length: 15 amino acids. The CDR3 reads CASSQEAVMNQPQHF. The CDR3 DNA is TGCGCCAGCAGCCAAGAGGCAGTGATGAATCAGCCCCAGCATTTT.

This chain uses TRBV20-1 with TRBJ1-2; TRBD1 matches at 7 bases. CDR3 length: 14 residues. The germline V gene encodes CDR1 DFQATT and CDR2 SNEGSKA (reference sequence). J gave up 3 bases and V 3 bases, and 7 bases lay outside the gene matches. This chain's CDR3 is CSASPTTGHYGYTF. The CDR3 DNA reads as TGCAGTGCTAGTCCCACGACAGGGCACTATGGCTACACCTTC.

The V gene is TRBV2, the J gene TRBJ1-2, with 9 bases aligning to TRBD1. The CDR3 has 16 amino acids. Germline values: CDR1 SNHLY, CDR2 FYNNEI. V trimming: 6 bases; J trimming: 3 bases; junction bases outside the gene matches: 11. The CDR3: CASRYPGQGEDYGYTF. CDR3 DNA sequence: TGTGCCAGCAGATACCCGGGACAGGGCGAAGACTATGGCTACACCTTC.

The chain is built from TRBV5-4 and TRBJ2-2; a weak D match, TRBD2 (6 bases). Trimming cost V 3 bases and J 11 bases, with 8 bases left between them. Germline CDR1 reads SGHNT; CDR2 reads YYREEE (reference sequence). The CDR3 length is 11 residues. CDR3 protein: CASSSGVELFF. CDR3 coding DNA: TGTGCCAGCAGCTCGGGGGTTGAGCTGTTTTTT.

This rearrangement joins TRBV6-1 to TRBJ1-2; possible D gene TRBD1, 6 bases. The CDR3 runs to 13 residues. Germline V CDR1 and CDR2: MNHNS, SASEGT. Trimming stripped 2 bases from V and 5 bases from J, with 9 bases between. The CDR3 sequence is CASSETGTYGYTF. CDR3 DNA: TGTGCCAGCAGTGAAACCGGGACATATGGCTACACCTTC.

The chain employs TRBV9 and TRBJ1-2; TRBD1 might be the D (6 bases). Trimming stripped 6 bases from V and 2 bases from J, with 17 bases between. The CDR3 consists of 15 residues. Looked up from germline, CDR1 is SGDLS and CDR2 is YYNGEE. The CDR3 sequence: CASTPKGGPNYGYTF. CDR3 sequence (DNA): TGTGCCAGCACTCCGAAGGGGGGGCCAAACTATGGCTACACCTTC.